The present TCR beta chain was sequenced within a study of cytomegalovirus exposure and HLA in healthy donors. This CDR3 region has 15 residues. V dropped 3 bases and J dropped 2 bases, with 12 bases sitting between them. Germline CDR1 and CDR2: MDHEN and SYDVKM. There are a few counts of this clone. The primer mix had 60 Vbeta and 13 Jbeta primers. Using immunoSEQ multiplex PCR, the repertoire was profiled, and TCRdb retains in-frame clones only, with some absent. The table shows about 98,000 clones, with nearly 65% occurring only once. The sequence was obtained from a human donor in good health. V is TRBV28 and J is TRBJ2-3; D call uncertain. Sample: PBMCs. Here the CDR3 reads CASSFLETFTDTQYF. The DNA of the CDR3 is TGTGCCAGCAGTTTCCTAGAGACCTTCACAGATACGCAGTATTTT.